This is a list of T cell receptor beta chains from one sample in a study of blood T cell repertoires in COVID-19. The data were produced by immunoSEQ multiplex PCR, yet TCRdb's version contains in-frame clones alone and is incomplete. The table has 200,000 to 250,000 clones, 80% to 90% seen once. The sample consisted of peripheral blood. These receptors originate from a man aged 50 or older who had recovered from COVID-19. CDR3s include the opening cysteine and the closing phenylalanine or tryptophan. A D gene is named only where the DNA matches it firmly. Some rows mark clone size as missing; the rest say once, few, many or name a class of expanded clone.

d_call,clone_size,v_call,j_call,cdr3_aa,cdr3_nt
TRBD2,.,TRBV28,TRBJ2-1,CASSSTSGRIRSYNEQFF,TGTGCCAGCAGTTCCACTAGCGGGAGGATTAGGTCCTACAATGAGCAGTTCTTC
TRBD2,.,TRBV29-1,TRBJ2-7,CSVGSVGSGYEQYF,TGCAGCGTGGGTTCGGTAGGTAGCGGGTACGAGCAGTACTTC
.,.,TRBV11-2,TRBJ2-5,CASSLFGGPGETQYF,TGTGCCAGCAGCTTATTTGGCGGGCCAGGAGAGACCCAGTACTTC
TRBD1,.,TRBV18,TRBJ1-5,CASSPTGTGVSGSQPQHF,TGTGCCAGCTCACCAACCGGGACAGGGGTTAGCGGAAGTCAGCCCCAGCATTTT
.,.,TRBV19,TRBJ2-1,CASKSSGYNEQFF,TGTGCCAGCAAGTCTTCGGGATACAATGAGCAGTTCTTC
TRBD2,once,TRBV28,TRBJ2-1,CASRRGTSGENEQFF,TGTGCCAGCCGCCGTGGGACTAGCGGGGAAAATGAGCAGTTCTTC
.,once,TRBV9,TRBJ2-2,CASSVQGISTGELFF,TGTGCCAGCAGCGTGCAGGGAATTAGCACCGGGGAGCTGTTTTTT
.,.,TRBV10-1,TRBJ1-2,CASSGAGSYGYTF,TGCGCCAGCAGTGGAGCAGGCAGCTATGGCTACACCTTC
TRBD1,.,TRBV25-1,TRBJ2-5,CASSDAGTVETQYF,TGTGCCAGCAGTGACGCCGGGACAGTAGAGACCCAGTACTTC
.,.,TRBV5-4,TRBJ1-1,CASSRGQMNTEAFF,TGTGCCAGCAGCCGCGGACAGATGAACACTGAAGCTTTCTTT
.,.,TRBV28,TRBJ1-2,CASYPRALSYGYTF,TGTGCCAGCTACCCGCGGGCATTATCCTATGGCTACACCTTC
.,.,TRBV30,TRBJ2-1,CAWSPRVHNEQFF,TGTGCCTGGAGCCCCAGGGTCCACAATGAGCAGTTCTTC
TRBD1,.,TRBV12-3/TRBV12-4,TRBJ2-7,CASGTGNEQYF,TGTGCCAGCGGGACAGGCAACGAGCAGTACTTC
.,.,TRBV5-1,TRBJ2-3,CASSSGLVSTDTQYF,TGCGCCAGCAGCTCCGGACTGGTGAGCACAGATACGCAGTATTTT
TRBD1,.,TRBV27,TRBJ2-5,CASSLDRGNAQYF,TGTGCCAGCAGTTTGGACAGGGGGAATGCCCAGTACTTC
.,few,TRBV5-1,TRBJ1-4,CASGITGATNEKLFF,TGCGCCAGCGGGATTACAGGAGCAACTAATGAAAAACTGTTTTTT
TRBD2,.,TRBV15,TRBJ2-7,CATSRGREGYEQYF,TGTGCCACCAGCAGAGGGCGGGAGGGGTACGAGCAGTACTTC
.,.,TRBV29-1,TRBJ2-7,CSVDTGTGGGVQYF,TGCAGCGTGGATACCGGGACCGGGGGTGGTGTGCAGTACTTC
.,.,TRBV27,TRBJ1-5,CASSARGGNQPQHF,TGTGCCAGCAGTGCGAGGGGGGGGAATCAGCCCCAGCATTTT
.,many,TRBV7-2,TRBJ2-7,CASSFGGSYEQYF,TGTGCCAGCAGCTTCGGCGGTTCCTACGAGCAGTACTTC
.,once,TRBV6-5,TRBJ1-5,CASSYGQGMGQPQHF,TGTGCCAGCAGTTACGGGCAGGGTATGGGTCAGCCCCAGCATTTT
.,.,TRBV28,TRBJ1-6,CASSLSSKNSPLHF,TGTGCCAGCAGTTTATCGAGTAAGAATTCACCCCTCCACTTT
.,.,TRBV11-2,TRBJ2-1,CASRSLSYNEQFF,TGTGCCAGCCGTTCCCTCTCCTACAATGAGCAGTTCTTC
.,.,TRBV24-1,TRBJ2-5,CATSDYLRGGRETQYF,TGTGCCACCAGTGATTACCTCCGAGGGGGACGAGAGACCCAGTACTTC
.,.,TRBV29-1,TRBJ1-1,CSVERAGTEAFF,TGCAGCGTTGAACGAGCGGGGACTGAAGCTTTCTTT
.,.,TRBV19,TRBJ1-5,CASSIRGWRNQPQHF,TGTGCCAGTAGTATTCGGGGTTGGCGCAATCAGCCCCAGCATTTT
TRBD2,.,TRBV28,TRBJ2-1,CASSPRLAGGPPLEFF,TGTGCCAGCAGTCCCCGACTAGCGGGAGGGCCCCCCCTTGAGTTCTTC
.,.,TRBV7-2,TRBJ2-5,CASSLSRGETQYF,TGTGCCAGCAGCTTGTCTAGGGGGGAGACCCAGTACTTC
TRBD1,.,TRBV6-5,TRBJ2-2,CASNRGQELFF,TGTGCCAGCAACAGGGGGCAGGAGCTGTTTTTT
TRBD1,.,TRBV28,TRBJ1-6,CASSLRDSYSPLHF,TGTGCCAGCAGTTTACGGGACAGCTATTCACCCCTCCACTTT
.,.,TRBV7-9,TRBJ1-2,CASSSSFGGRESYGYTF,TGTGCCAGCAGCTCGAGCTTCGGGGGGCGGGAAAGCTATGGCTACACCTTC
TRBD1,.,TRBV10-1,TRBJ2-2,CASSGPRQGKTTGELFF,TGCGCCAGCAGTGGCCCCAGACAGGGAAAGACCACCGGGGAGCTGTTTTTT
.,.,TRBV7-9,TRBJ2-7,CASSLFDTPSSYEQYF,TGTGCCAGCAGTCTTTTCGACACCCCAAGCTCCTACGAGCAGTACTTC
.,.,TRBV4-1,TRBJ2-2,CASSQDRDTDTGELFF,TGCGCCAGCAGCCAAGACCGGGACACCGACACCGGGGAGCTGTTTTTT
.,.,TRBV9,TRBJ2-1,CASSPASNEYNEQFF,TGTGCCAGCAGCCCCGCTAGCAACGAGTACAATGAGCAGTTCTTC
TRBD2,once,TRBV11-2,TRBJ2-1,CASSFPGGAKNEQFF,TGTGCCAGCAGCTTCCCGGGGGGGGCTAAGAATGAGCAGTTCTTC
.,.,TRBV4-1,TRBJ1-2,CASSQETRANYGYTF,TGCGCCAGCAGCCAAGAGACAAGAGCTAACTATGGCTACACCTTC
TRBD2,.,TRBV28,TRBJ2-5,CASSQQREGETQYF,TGTGCCAGCAGTCAACAGCGGGAGGGGGAGACCCAGTACTTC
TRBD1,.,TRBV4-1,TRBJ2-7,CASSQAGQTIYYEQYF,TGCGCCAGCAGCCAAGCGGGACAGACTATTTACTACGAGCAGTACTTC
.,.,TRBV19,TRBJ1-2,CASTSFYGYTF,TGTGCCAGTACTTCCTTCTATGGCTACACCTTC
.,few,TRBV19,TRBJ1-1,CASSIWEGVTEAFF,TGTGCCAGTAGTATATGGGAAGGGGTGACTGAAGCTTTCTTT
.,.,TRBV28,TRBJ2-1,CASSPPPSSVNEQFF,TGTGCCAGCAGTCCCCCCCCAAGTAGCGTCAATGAGCAGTTCTTC
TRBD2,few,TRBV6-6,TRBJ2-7,CASRLAGSSYEQYF,TGTGCCAGCAGGCTAGCGGGAAGCTCCTACGAGCAGTACTTC
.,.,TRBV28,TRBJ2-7,CATTSRYEQYF,TGTGCCACCACTTCCCGGTACGAGCAGTACTTC
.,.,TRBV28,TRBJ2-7,CASSLYQGSSYEQYF,TGTGCCAGCAGTTTATATCAGGGAAGCTCCTACGAGCAGTACTTC
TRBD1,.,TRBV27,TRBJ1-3,CASSMTGVLSGNTIYF,TGTGCCAGCAGTATGACAGGGGTATTGTCTGGAAACACCATATATTTT
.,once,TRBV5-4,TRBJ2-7,CASSRGIEDRRYEQYF,TGTGCCAGCAGCCGAGGAATCGAGGATCGACGCTACGAGCAGTACTTC
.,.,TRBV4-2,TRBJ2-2,CASSQDRVSGTGELFF,TGTGCCAGCAGCCAAGATCGGGTTAGTGGGACCGGGGAGCTGTTTTTT
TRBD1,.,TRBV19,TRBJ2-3,CASDRGRIDPDTQYF,TGTGCCAGTGACAGGGGGCGAATTGATCCAGATACGCAGTATTTT
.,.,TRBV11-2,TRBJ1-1,CASGGSLNTEAFF,TGTGCCAGCGGGGGCAGTCTGAACACTGAAGCTTTCTTT